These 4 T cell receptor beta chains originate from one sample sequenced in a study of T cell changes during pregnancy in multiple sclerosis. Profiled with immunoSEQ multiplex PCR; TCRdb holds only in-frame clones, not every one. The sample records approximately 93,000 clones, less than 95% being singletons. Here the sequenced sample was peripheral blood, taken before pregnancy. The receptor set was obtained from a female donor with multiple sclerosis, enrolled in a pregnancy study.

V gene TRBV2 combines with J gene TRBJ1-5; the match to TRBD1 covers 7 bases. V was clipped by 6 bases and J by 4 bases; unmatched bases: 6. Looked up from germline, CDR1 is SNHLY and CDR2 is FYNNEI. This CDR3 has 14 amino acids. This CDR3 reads CASSAGQRNQPQHF. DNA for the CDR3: TGTGCCAGCAGCGCGGGACAGAGAAATCAGCCCCAGCATTTT.

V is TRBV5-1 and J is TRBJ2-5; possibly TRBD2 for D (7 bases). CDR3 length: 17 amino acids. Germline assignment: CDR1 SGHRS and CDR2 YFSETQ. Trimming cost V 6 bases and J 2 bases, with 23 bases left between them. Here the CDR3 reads CASTFGGGGTFQETQYF. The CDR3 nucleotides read TGCGCCAGCACCTTCGGAGGGGGGGGCACTTTTCAAGAGACCCAGTACTTC.

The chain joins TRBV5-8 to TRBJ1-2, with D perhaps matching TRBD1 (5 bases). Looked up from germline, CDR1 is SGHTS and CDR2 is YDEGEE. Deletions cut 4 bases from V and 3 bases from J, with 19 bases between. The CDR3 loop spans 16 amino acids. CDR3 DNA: TGTGCCAGCAGCCTCGACAGAGCTGGGCCTCACTATGGCTACACCTTC. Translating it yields CASSLDRAGPHYGYTF. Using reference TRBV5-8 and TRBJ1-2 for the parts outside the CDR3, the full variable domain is EAGVTQSPTHLIKTRGQQATLRCSPISGHTSVYWYQQALGLGLQFLLWYDEGEERNRGNFPPRFSGRQFPNYSSELNVNALELEDSALYLCASSLDRAGPHYGYTFGSGTRLTVV.

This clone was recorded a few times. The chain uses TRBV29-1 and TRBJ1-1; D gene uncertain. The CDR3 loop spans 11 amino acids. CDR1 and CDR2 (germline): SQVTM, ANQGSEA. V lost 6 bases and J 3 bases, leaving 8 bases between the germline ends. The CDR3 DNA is TGCAGCGTAGGGAGGGACACTGAAGCTTTCTTT. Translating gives CSVGRDTEAFF.